These T cell receptor beta chains were read from a single sample in a study of PD-L1 blockade in urothelial cancer. Assay: immunoSEQ multiplex PCR; the TCRdb copy retains only in-frame clones and omits some. The sample holds 35,000 to 50,000 clones; about four fifths are singletons and the top ten take about 14%. The sequencing here drew on PBMCs, taken around atezolizumab (anti-PD-L1) treatment. Every receptor here comes from a man aged 60-69 years with urothelial cancer. The CDR3 runs from the conserved cysteine through the conserved F or W. The D gene is left open where the match is weak. Clone size is not always given. Where it is, it says once, few, many or a class for expanded clones.

J,D,V,size,DNA,CDR3
TRBJ2-1,TRBD1,TRBV7-6,-,TGTGCCAGCAGCTTAGATGACAGGGGGCGTGAGCAGTTCTTC,CASSLDDRGREQFF
TRBJ1-4,-,TRBV5-1,-,TGCGCCAGCAGCTTGGATGGGGCGCAGGGTAATGAAAAACTGTTTTTT,CASSLDGAQGNEKLFF
TRBJ2-3,TRBD1,TRBV5-1,-,TGCGCCAGCAGCTTTGATAAGACGGGACAGGCAGTCCTTACAGATACGCAGTATTTT,CASSFDKTGQAVLTDTQYF
TRBJ2-3,-,TRBV4-2,-,TGTGCCAGCAGCCAAGAGGAGATCGGGCCTTCGAGGGTAGATACGCAGTATTTT,CASSQEEIGPSRVDTQYF
TRBJ2-7,TRBD1,TRBV4-1,-,TGCGCCAGCAGCCAACCAGTCGGGACAGGGGCTCCCGAGCAGTACTTC,CASSQPVGTGAPEQYF
TRBJ1-5,-,TRBV6-1,few,TGTGCCAGCAGTGTTCAGGAAAATAGCAATCAGCCCCAGCATTTT,CASSVQENSNQPQHF
TRBJ2-2,-,TRBV29-1,-,TGCAGCGTGGAAGGACAGAACACCGGGGAGCTGTTTTTT,CSVEGQNTGELFF
TRBJ2-2,-,TRBV7-2,-,TGTGCCAGCAGCTTTGGGGCGGGAAACGCGAACACCGGGGAGCTGTTTTTT,CASSFGAGNANTGELFF
TRBJ1-2,TRBD1,TRBV7-9,-,TGTGCCAGCAGCTTAATCCAGGGGGCTGGAGGCTACACCTTC,CASSLIQGAGGYTF
TRBJ2-5,-,TRBV7-8,-,TGTGCCAGCAGCTTAGCTTCCCCTAGCATAGGGGGGACCCAGTACTTC,CASSLASPSIGGTQYF
TRBJ1-1,TRBD1,TRBV4-1,-,TGCGCCAGCAGCCGGAGCCGGGGACAGGGTAGGGCTGAAGCTTTCTTT,CASSRSRGQGRAEAFF
TRBJ2-2,TRBD2,TRBV2,-,TGTGCCAGCAGTGGGAGACTAGCCCCCACCGGGGAGCTGTTTTTT,CASSGRLAPTGELFF
TRBJ2-1,-,TRBV19,many,TGTGCCAGTAGCAGGGGAAGACACAATGAGCAGTTCTTC,CASSRGRHNEQFF
TRBJ1-1,-,TRBV6-1,-,TGTGCCAGCAGCCGCAAGGAGGAAGCTTTCTTT,CASSRKEEAFF
TRBJ1-6,-,TRBV10-3,-,TGTGCCATCAGTGAGACTGGCGACATCTATAATTCACCCCTCCACTTT,CAISETGDIYNSPLHF
TRBJ1-4,-,TRBV2,-,TGTGCCAGCAGTGATCCCCGTGGACTAAATGAAAAACTGTTTTTT,CASSDPRGLNEKLFF
TRBJ1-2,TRBD1,TRBV27,few,TGTGCCAGCAGTCCCACCCCAGGGGGCGGGCTGGGCTACACCTTC,CASSPTPGGGLGYTF
TRBJ2-7,TRBD1,TRBV7-6,-,TGTGCCAGCAGCTTAACCCCGGGACAGGTCTACGAGCAGTACTTC,CASSLTPGQVYEQYF